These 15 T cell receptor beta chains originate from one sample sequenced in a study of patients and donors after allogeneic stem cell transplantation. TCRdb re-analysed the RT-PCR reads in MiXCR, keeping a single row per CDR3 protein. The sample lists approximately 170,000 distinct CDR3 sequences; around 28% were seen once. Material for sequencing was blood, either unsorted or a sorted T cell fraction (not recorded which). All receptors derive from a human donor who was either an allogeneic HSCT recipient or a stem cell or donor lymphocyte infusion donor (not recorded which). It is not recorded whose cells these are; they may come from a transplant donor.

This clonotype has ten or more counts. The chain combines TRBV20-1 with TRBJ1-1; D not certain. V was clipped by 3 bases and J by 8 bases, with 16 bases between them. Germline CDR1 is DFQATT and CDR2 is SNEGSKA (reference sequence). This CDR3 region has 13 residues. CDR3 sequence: CSARDGRFMEAFF. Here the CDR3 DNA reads TGCAGTGCTAGGGACGGACGGTTCATGGAAGCTTTCTTT.

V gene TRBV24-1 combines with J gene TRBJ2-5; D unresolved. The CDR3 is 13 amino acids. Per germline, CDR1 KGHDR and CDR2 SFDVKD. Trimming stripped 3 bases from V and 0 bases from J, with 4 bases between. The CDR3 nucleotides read TGTGCCACCAGTGATGCGTACCAAGAGACCCAGTACTTC. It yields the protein CATSDAYQETQYF.

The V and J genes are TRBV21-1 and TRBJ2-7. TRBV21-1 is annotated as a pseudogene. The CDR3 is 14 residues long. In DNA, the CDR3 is TGTGCCAGCAGCAGCTACAGGAGCAACTACGAGCAGTACTTC. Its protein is CASSSYRSNYEQYF.

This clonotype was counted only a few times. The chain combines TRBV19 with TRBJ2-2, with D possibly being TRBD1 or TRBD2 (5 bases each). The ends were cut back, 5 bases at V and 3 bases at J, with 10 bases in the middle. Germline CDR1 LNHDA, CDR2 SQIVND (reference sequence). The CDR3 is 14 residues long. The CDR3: CASSPGRDTGELFF. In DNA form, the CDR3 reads TGTGCCAGTAGTCCGGGACGGGACACCGGGGAGCTGTTTTTT.

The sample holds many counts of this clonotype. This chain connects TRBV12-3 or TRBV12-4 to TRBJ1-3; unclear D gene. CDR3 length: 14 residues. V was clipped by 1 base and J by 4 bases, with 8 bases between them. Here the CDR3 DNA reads TGTGCCAGCAGTTTAGGGTCGGAGGGAAACACCATATATTTT. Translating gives CASSLGSEGNTIYF.

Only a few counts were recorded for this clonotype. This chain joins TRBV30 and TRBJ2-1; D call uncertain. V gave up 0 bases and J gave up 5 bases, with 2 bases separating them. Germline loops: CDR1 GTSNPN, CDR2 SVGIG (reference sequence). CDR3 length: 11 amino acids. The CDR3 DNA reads TGTGCCTGGAGTGTACACAATGAGCAGTTCTTC. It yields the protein CAWSVHNEQFF.

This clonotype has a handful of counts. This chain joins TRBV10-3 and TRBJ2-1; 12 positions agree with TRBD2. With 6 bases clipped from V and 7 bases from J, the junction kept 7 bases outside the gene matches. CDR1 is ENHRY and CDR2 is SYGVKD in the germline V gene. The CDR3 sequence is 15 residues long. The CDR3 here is CAISLAGGPGNEQFF. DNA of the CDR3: TGTGCCATCAGCCTAGCGGGAGGGCCCGGGAATGAGCAGTTCTTC.

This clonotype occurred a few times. In DNA, the CDR3 is TGCAGTGCTAGTGCACTCAACTATGGCTACACCTTC. It specifies CSASALNYGYTF. This chain links TRBV20-1 with TRBJ1-2, with D uncertain. The germline V gene has CDR1 DFQATT and CDR2 SNEGSKA (reference sequence). CDR3 length: 12 amino acids. V shed 3 bases and J shed 2 bases, with 7 bases lying between them.

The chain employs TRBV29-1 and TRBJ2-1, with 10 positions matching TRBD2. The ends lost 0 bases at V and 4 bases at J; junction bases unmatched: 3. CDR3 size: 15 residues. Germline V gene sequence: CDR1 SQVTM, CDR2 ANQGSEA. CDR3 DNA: TGCAGCGTTGAAGAAGGACTAGCGGTTTACAATGAGCAGTTCTTC. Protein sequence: CSVEEGLAVYNEQFF.

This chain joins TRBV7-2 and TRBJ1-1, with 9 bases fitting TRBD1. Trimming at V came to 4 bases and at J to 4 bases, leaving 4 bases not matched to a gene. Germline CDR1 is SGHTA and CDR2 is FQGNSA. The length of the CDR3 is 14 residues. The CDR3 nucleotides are TGTGCCAGCAGCTGGGGACAGGGCGTCACTGAAGCTTTCTTT. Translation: CASSWGQGVTEAFF.

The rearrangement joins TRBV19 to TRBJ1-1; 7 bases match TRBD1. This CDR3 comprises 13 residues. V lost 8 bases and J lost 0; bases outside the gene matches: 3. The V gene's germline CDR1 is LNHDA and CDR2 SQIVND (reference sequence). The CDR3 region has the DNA TGTGCCAGTCACAGGGGCTTGAACACTGAAGCTTTCTTT. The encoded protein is CASHRGLNTEAFF.

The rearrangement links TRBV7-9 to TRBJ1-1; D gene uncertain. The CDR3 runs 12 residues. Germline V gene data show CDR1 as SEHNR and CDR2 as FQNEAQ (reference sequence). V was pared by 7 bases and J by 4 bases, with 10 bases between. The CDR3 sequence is CASTVAGTEAFF. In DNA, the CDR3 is TGTGCCAGCACGGTCGCGGGCACTGAAGCTTTCTTT.

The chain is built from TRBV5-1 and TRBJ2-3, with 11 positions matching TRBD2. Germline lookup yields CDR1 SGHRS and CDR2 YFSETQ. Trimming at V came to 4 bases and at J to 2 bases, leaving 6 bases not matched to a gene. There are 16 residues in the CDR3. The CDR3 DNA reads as TGCGCCAGCAGCCCCCTGACTAGCGGGAACACAGATACGCAGTATTTT. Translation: CASSPLTSGNTDTQYF. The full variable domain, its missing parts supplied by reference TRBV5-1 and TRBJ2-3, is KAGVTQTPRYLIKTRGQQVTLSCSPISGHRSVSWYQQTPGQGLQFLFEYFSETQRNKGNFPGRFSGRQFSNSRSEMNVSTLELGDSALYLCASSPLTSGNTDTQYFGPGTRLTVL.

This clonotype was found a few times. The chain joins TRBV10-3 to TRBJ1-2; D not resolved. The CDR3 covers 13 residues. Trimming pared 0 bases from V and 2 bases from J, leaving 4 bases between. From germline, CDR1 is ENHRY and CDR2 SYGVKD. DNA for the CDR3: TGTGCCATCAGTGAGTCAGAAAACTATGGCTACACCTTC. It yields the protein CAISESENYGYTF.

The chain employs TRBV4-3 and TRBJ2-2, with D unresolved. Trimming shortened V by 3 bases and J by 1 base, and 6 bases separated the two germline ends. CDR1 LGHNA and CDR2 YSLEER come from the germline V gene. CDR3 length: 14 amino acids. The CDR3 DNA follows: TGCGCCAGCAGCCATGGTCAGAACACCGGGGAGCTGTTTTTT. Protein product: CASSHGQNTGELFF.